This is a list of T cell receptor beta chains from one sample in a study of T cells in Graves' hyperthyroidism and ophthalmopathy. TCRdb used MiXCR to reprocess the multiplex PCR reads, holding one entry per CDR3 protein. Found here are 45,000 to 55,000 distinct CDR3 sequences, roughly 50% of them singletons; the top ten hold more than 30%. The sequencing input was peripheral blood or thyroid tissue (not recorded which). These receptors were obtained from a man between 18 and 29 years old with Graves' hyperthyroidism. Each CDR3 is given with its conserved first and last residue. Each record gives: clone size, D gene, J gene, V gene, CDR3 DNA, CDR3 protein. D genes are given only for firm matches. Only some rows state a clone size, as once, few, many or a class for expanded clones.

>.|.|TRBJ1-5|TRBV29-1
TGCAGCGTTAGCGCAAGGAATCAGCCCCAGCATTTT
CSVSARNQPQHF
>.|.|TRBJ2-7|TRBV9
TGTGCCAGCAGCGTAGATGGGGGAAACTACGAGCAGTACTTC
CASSVDGGNYEQYF
>few|.|TRBJ1-5|TRBV7-2
TGTGCCAGCAGCTTGGGAGATAGCAATCAGCCCCAGCATTTT
CASSLGDSNQPQHF
>many|TRBD1|TRBJ1-6|TRBV2
TGTGCCAGCACCATGACAGGGAATTTAATTAGTTCACCCCTCCACTTT
CASTMTGNLISSPLHF
>.|.|TRBJ1-1|TRBV15
TGTGCCACCAGCAGAGAAGGGCAGCGGACTGAAGCTTTCTTT
CATSREGQRTEAFF
>.|.|TRBJ1-5|TRBV15
TGTGCCACCAATACAGGATTCAATCAGCCCCAGCATTTT
CATNTGFNQPQHF
>many|.|TRBJ2-7|TRBV12-3/TRBV12-4
TGTGCCAGCAGTTTAGAGGGGGTCGAGCAGTACTTC
CASSLEGVEQYF
>.|.|TRBJ1-1|TRBV7-9
TGTGCCAGCAGCAGGGAAGGCGGCACTGAAGCTTTCTTT
CASSREGGTEAFF
>.|TRBD1|TRBJ2-7|TRBV7-2
TGTGCCAGCAGCTTAATACAGGGGCGCGAGCAGTACTTC
CASSLIQGREQYF
>many|TRBD1|TRBJ1-2|TRBV7-2
TGTGCCAGCAGTGTACAAGGACAGGGGGCGTCCTGCTACACCTTC
CASSVQGQGASCYTF
>.|TRBD2|TRBJ2-3|TRBV7-2
TGCGCCAGCAGCCAGACGCCAGCGGGAGGAATAGATACGCAGTATTTT
CASSQTPAGGIDTQYF
>many|.|TRBJ1-2|TRBV5-6
TGTGCCAGCAGCTTGCCCGGGTTGGGCTATGGCTACACCTTC
CASSLPGLGYGYTF
>many|TRBD1|TRBJ1-1|TRBV6-5
TGTGCCAGCAGCAATGACAGGACAGGCGTTAAAAGTGAAGCTTTCTTT
CASSNDRTGVKSEAFF
>.|.|TRBJ1-1|TRBV5-1
TGCGCCAGCCATCCAGGTGGGACTGAAGCTTTCTTT
CASHPGGTEAFF
>.|.|TRBJ2-5|TRBV25-1
TGTGCCAGCAGTGTGGGGGGGGGCCGACAAGAGACCCAGTACTTC
CASSVGGGRQETQYF
>few|TRBD1|TRBJ2-7|TRBV12-3/TRBV12-4
TGTGCCAGTCGGGACAGGGGGTACGAGCAGTACTTC
CASRDRGYEQYF
>.|.|TRBJ2-3|TRBV7-2
TGTGCCAGCAGCACGACCAGGGCAGATACGCAGTATTTT
CASSTTRADTQYF
>many|.|TRBJ1-3|TRBV28
TGTATGACAGCCCGCTCTGGAAACACCATATATTTT
CMTARSGNTIYF
>.|.|TRBJ2-6|TRBV20-1
TGCAGTGCCCCGACGGGGGTGGGGGCCAACGTCCTGACTTTC
CSAPTGVGANVLTF
>.|TRBD1|TRBJ2-7|TRBV7-6
TGTGCCAGCAGCCGCGGACAGGGGACCTACGAGCAGTACTTC
CASSRGQGTYEQYF
>.|.|TRBJ1-1|TRBV13
TGTGCCAGCAACCATTATAAAGGCACTGAAGCTTTCTTT
CASNHYKGTEAFF
>many|TRBD1|TRBJ1-6|TRBV13
TGTGCCAGCAGCCCGAGGACAGGGGGGAATAATTCACCCCTCCACTTT
CASSPRTGGNNSPLHF
>.|.|TRBJ2-2|TRBV7-3
TGTGCCAGCAGCTTAACAAGAACCGGGGAGCTGTTTTTT
CASSLTRTGELFF
>.|.|TRBJ2-5|TRBV11-2
TGTGCCAGCAGCCGTCGGGAGACCCAGTACTTC
CASSRRETQYF
>.|.|TRBJ1-5|TRBV19
TGTGCCAGTAGGACGGAAGGGGCGCTCAGCAATCAGCCCCAGCATTTT
CASRTEGALSNQPQHF
>.|TRBD1|TRBJ2-5|TRBV29-1
TGCAGCGTTGAAGGGGCAGGGGGCGGAGAGACCCAGTACTTC
CSVEGAGGGETQYF
>many|.|TRBJ1-1|TRBV28
TGTGCCAGCAGTTCTACCGACAGGCCCACCTTCTTT
CASSSTDRPTFF
>many|TRBD2|TRBJ2-5|TRBV10-3
TGTGCCATCAGTGGGGGGGGGGGTCTTCAAGAGACCCAGTACTTC
CAISGGGGLQETQYF
>.|.|TRBJ2-5|TRBV7-2
TGTGCCAGCAGGATCAGGGGGAGGGAGACCCAGTACTTC
CASRIRGRETQYF
>.|TRBD1|TRBJ1-1|TRBV6-2/TRBV6-3
TGTGCCAGCAGTCTGGGACAGGGCACTGAAGCTTTCTTT
CASSLGQGTEAFF
>many|.|TRBJ1-5|TRBV7-2
TGTGCCAGCAGCACGGGACTGAGCAATCAGCCCCAGCATTTT
CASSTGLSNQPQHF
>few|TRBD2|TRBJ2-5|TRBV29-1
TGCAGCGTGTGGGGGCGGGAGGGAGAGACCCAGTACTTC
CSVWGREGETQYF
>once|.|TRBJ1-5|TRBV20-1
TGCAGTGCTACACGGACCCCCACTAGCAATCAGCCCCAGCATTTT
CSATRTPTSNQPQHF
>few|TRBD1|TRBJ2-7|TRBV20-1
TGCAGTGTTTACGACAGGGTCGAGCAGTACTTC
CSVYDRVEQYF
>many|TRBD2|TRBJ2-7|TRBV20-1
TGCAGTGCCCTGAGCGGGATGTACGAGCAGTACTTC
CSALSGMYEQYF
>.|.|TRBJ2-5|TRBV2
TGTGCCAGCAGTGAACGGGGACGAGAGACCCAGTACTTC
CASSERGRETQYF
>many|.|TRBJ2-2|TRBV6-4
TGTGCCAGCAGTGACGGGGGCCACACCGGGGAGCTGTTTTTT
CASSDGGHTGELFF
>.|.|TRBJ2-6|TRBV25-1
TGTGCCAGCAGTGAATACGGGGTTGGGGCCAACGTCCTGACTTTC
CASSEYGVGANVLTF
>many|.|TRBJ1-4|TRBV29-1
TGCAGCGTCGACAGTGCAACTAATGAAAAACTGTTTTTT
CSVDSATNEKLFF
>.|.|TRBJ1-5|TRBV29-1
TGCAGCGTTGGTCAGGGTGGACAGCCCCAGCATTTT
CSVGQGGQPQHF
>once|.|TRBJ1-5|TRBV2
TGTGCCAGCAGTACCACACGGCGGCAGGGGAATCAGCCCCAGCATTTT
CASSTTRRQGNQPQHF
>.|TRBD1|TRBJ1-2|TRBV2
TGTGCCAGCAGCGGGACAGAGTTTTATGGCTACACCTTC
CASSGTEFYGYTF
>.|.|TRBJ2-5|TRBV5-1
TGCGCCAGCAGGTCCCAAGAGACCCAGTACTTC
CASRSQETQYF
>many|.|TRBJ2-7|TRBV6-2/TRBV6-3
TGTGCCAGCAGTGAAACGGGACGGGGCCACGAGCAGTACTTC
CASSETGRGHEQYF
>many|TRBD1|TRBJ2-7|TRBV28
TGTGCCAGCACTAGTAGGGGGCCCTACGAGCAGTACTTC
CASTSRGPYEQYF
>many|.|TRBJ2-5|TRBV20-1
TGCAGTGCTCGAGGTCAAGAGACCCAGTACTTC
CSARGQETQYF
>many|.|TRBJ1-5|TRBV27
TGTGCCAGCAGTTTGGCGGGGCCCAATCAGCCCCAGCATTTT
CASSLAGPNQPQHF
>.|TRBD2|TRBJ2-7|TRBV7-2
TGTGCCAGCAGCATCGCGACTAGCGGGAGTAGTGAGCAGTACTTC
CASSIATSGSSEQYF
>once|.|TRBJ2-7|TRBV2
TGTGCCAGCGAGGAGGGGCTTAACTACGAGCAGTACTTC
CASEEGLNYEQYF
>.|.|TRBJ1-1|TRBV20-1
TGCAGTGCCCCCTGGCAGAACACTGAAGCTTTCTTT
CSAPWQNTEAFF
>.|.|TRBJ1-6|TRBV20-1
TGCAGTGCTTCCAGGGGAAGTTCACCCCTCCACTTT
CSASRGSSPLHF
>.|.|TRBJ2-2|TRBV7-8
TGTGCCAGCAGCTTAGGGCAGCTGTTTTTT
CASSLGQLFF